Included here is one TCR beta chain sequence, with context. What it binds is unknown. These data come from a study of vaccination effects on CD4 cells after COVID-19. About the research overall: A median of 72 days separated the second dose and sampling.

Sequencing was performed with immunoSEQ multiplex PCR; in TCRdb, only in-frame clones are kept and a portion is missing. The sample carries 15,000 to 20,000 clones, about 70% recorded once. Before sequencing took place, the ViraFEST assay used viral peptide pools to expand antigen-specific CD4+ T cells. Subsequent to a culture period of approximately 11 days, CD4+ T cells were isolated. The participants, recipients of two vaccine doses, got either BNT162b2 or mRNA-1273. This receptor was identified in a human donor who received a COVID-19 vaccine. The material sequenced was CD4+ T cells from PBMCs cultured with HCoV-NL63 spike peptides, taken after COVID-19 vaccination.

The CDR3 DNA reads as TGTGCCAGCAGCTTGCTGGGCGGATATGGCTACACCTTC. Translating gives CASSLLGGYGYTF. The chain uses TRBV11-1 and TRBJ1-2; D ambiguous. Trimming pared 3 bases from V and 5 bases from J, leaving 10 bases between. Germline V gives CDR1 SGHAT, CDR2 FQDESV (reference sequence). This CDR3 spans 13 amino acids.